A single T cell receptor (beta chain) is shown here with its context. It lacks a known antigen. No quality values exist for individual bases; no much larger clone is one base distant. This sample stems from a study of graft-versus-host responses after intestinal transplantation (dated by TCRdb to the early 2020s). Some background on the complete study: The transplants that recipients received were multivisceral, liver-intestinal, or isolated intestinal. Every recipient was given anti-thymocyte globulin induction, then maintenance tacrolimus and steroids for roughly 3 years. Bulk TCR-beta CDR3 sequencing was used to track graft-versus-host and host-versus-graft alloreactive T cell clones in the graft, circulation and bone marrow after intestinal transplantation. To identify alloreactive clones, pre-transplant mixed lymphocyte reaction products were sequenced and then compared with unstimulated pre-transplant donor and recipient T cells. A cohort of 24 intestinal transplant recipients, including one retransplant, was enrolled, and a few patients lacking pretransplant specimens were excluded. Donor T cell macrochimerism was defined as a peak of at least 4% donor T cells among recipient peripheral blood mononuclear cells. Instead of going to the commercial service, samples from a few later patients were sequenced in-house on an Illumina MiSeq and processed with MiXCR.

Taken from cysteine to phenylalanine, the CDR3 has 16 residues. Only CDR3 DNA remains: 48 bases, in frame from the first base. Study-wide conclusions, independent of this receptor: The relatively low number and heterogeneity of intestinal transplant patients limited the conclusions. In the allografts of patients with donor T cell macrochimerism, GvH to HvG T cell clonal ratios were high. GvH clones were detected in recipient bone marrow, and some of these GvH clones were observed earlier in ileal mucosa or blood, consistent with an intestinal mucosal origin. Peak levels of circulating GvH clones were associated with declines in HvG clones early after transplant.

Bone marrow was aspirated after transplant from the posterior iliac crest or another site chosen by the physician. Library prep was done by the immunoSEQ multiplex PCR assay. For most patients, genomic DNA was subjected to high-throughput TCR-beta CDR3 sequencing by Adaptive Biotechnologies. The paper's processing steps were these. Adaptive's ImmunoSEQ software was the source of the TCR sequencing data for roughly 19 patients, while three other patients were processed with MiXCR and VDJtools. CDR3 nucleotide sequences shared by donor and recipient were removed because the origin of these sequences could not be assigned. At least 2-fold expansion over unstimulated cells and a minimum CFSE-low frequency of 0.002% (template counts) or 0.001% (read counts) were required for clones to be classified as alloreactive. Mappable clones were those detected in sequenced pre-transplant spleen, lymph node, or MLR CFSE-low populations of the donor or recipient. Cumulative frequency of alloreactive clones was calculated as a percentage of all sequences weighted by copy number. TCRdb obtained this table from immuneACCESS and retained in-frame rearrangements with V and J assigned. These tables miss some clones; where compared with another copy, unresolved V genes account for less than half of the shortfall, and the remainder is unexplained. V, J and clone size were drawn from that table, and D and trimming were deduced from the DNA. The sample yields approximately 3,200 clones; 93% were counted once. The top ten clonotypes cover approximately 4.2% of the sample.

This clonotype was sampled from a human patient who received an intestinal transplant, so some T cells may come from the graft donor. Source: bone marrow, taken more than 350 days after transplant. The V and J segments used are TRBV21-1 and TRBJ1-1. TRBV21-1 is annotated as a pseudogene. The CDR3: CASSSGLAQIRTEAFF. In nucleotides, the sequence is TGTGCCAGCAGTTCTGGGCTAGCTCAAATTCGCACTGAAGCTTTCTTT.